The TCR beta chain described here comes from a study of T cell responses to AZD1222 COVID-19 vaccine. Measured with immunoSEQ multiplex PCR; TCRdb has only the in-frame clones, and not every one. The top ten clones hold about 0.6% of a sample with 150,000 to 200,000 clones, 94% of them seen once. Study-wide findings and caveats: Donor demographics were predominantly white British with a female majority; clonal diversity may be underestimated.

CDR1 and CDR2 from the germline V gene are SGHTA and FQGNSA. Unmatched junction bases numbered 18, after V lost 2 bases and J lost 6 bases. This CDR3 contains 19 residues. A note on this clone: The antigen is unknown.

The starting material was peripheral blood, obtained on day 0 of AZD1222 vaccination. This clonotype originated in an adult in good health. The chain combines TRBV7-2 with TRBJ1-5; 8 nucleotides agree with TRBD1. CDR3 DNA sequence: TGTGCCAGCAGCTTACGTGGGGGTTTAGGACAGGGAAGGGGTCAGCCCCAGCATTTT. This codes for CASSLRGGLGQGRGQPQHF.